These 13 T cell receptor beta chains were all obtained from the same sample, sequenced in a study of cytomegalovirus exposure and HLA in healthy donors. The PCR contained 60 Vbeta and 13 Jbeta primers. Repertoires were generated with immunoSEQ multiplex PCR, while TCRdb's copy carries only in-frame clones and drops some. The profile covers fewer than 200,000 clones, with roughly four fifths appearing a single time and about 2% taken by the ten largest. Sequencing was done on a sample of PBMCs. These receptor sequences come from a woman aged 25 to 39 in good health and CMV-seronegative.

This rearrangement joins TRBV6-5 to TRBJ2-1; possibly TRBD2 for D (5 bases). V was pared by 3 bases and J by 7 bases, with 7 bases between. Per the germline V gene, CDR1 is MNHEY and CDR2 is SVGAGI. The CDR3 runs to 12 residues. The CDR3 region has the DNA TGTGCCAGCAGTTATACGGGGAATGAGCAGTTCTTC. This translates into CASSYTGNEQFF.

The chain has TRBV7-2 and TRBJ2-4, with 7 nucleotides matching TRBD1. This CDR3 has 16 residues. V lost 5 bases and J lost 0; bases outside the gene matches: 7. Germline V lookup: CDR1 SGHTA, CDR2 FQGNSA. CDR3 in amino acids: CASSLQGSVAKNIQYF. CDR3 bases: TGTGCCAGCAGCCTACAGGGGTCGGTAGCCAAAAACATTCAGTACTTC.

The chain couples TRBV2 to TRBJ2-5; 13 nucleotides align to TRBD2. Per the germline V gene, CDR1 is SNHLY and CDR2 is FYNNEI. V lost 5 bases and J lost 0; bases outside the gene matches: 6. The CDR3 is 17 residues long. The chain's CDR3 is CASSRLAGGQYQETQYF. CDR3 DNA sequence: TGTGCCAGCAGTAGACTAGCGGGGGGTCAGTACCAAGAGACCCAGTACTTC.

The chain employs TRBV27 and TRBJ2-5; TRBD2 matches 7 bases. This CDR3 is built from 14 residues. CDR1 and CDR2 from the germline V gene are MNHEY and SMNVEV (reference sequence). The ends lost 5 bases at V and 5 bases at J; junction bases unmatched: 8. The CDR3 spells CASSPAGVRETQYF. The CDR3 coding sequence is TGTGCCAGCAGTCCCGCGGGAGTCCGGGAGACCCAGTACTTC.

This chain links TRBV10-3 with TRBJ2-3; TRBD1 matches at 9 bases. The CDR3 consists of 15 residues. V shed 1 base and J 6 bases; nucleotides not matched to a gene: 5. Germline V gene sequence: CDR1 ENHRY, CDR2 SYGVKD. The CDR3 here is CAISEWDRATDTQYF. In DNA, the CDR3 is TGTGCCATCAGTGAGTGGGACAGGGCCACGGATACGCAGTATTTT.

J is TRBJ2-7 and V is TRBV7-2, with D possibly TRBD2 on 5 matching bases. The germline V gene has CDR1 SGHTA and CDR2 FQGNSA. V gave up 1 base and J gave up 7 bases, with 11 bases separating them. The CDR3 is 13 residues long. For the CDR3, the DNA is TGTGCCAGCAGCTTAGGCTTATCGGGGGAGCAGTACTTC. Protein: CASSLGLSGEQYF.

This chain joins TRBV2 and TRBJ2-7; tentatively, D is TRBD2 (6 bases). Germline V lookup: CDR1 SNHLY, CDR2 FYNNEI. Trimming left V 6 bases short and J 7 bases short, with 13 bases between. The CDR3 is 12 amino acids. The CDR3 DNA reads as TGTGCCAGCAGATTGGAGGGCGAAGAGCAGTACTTC. Its protein product is CASRLEGEEQYF.

The chain is built from TRBV7-6 and TRBJ2-7; D is possibly TRBD1 (6 bases). V was cut by 1 base and J by 2 bases, with 9 bases left in between. There are 14 residues in the CDR3. The germline CDR1 and CDR2 sequences are SGHVS and FNYEAQ. The CDR3, as DNA: TGTGCCAGCAGCTTAGGACAGGCCACCTACGAGCAGTACTTC. This translates into CASSLGQATYEQYF.

The rearrangement uses TRBV28 and TRBJ2-7; D is ambiguous. Germline CDR1 and CDR2: MDHEN and SYDVKM. V was trimmed by 10 bases and J by 4 bases, leaving 14 bases between them. The CDR3 is 12 residues long. CDR3 residues: CAIKGGTYEQYF. CDR3 DNA sequence: TGTGCCATCAAAGGCGGAACGTACGAGCAGTACTTC.

Only one count was recorded for this clone. This chain uses TRBV10-2 with TRBJ1-2; 9 bases match TRBD1. V lost 3 bases to trimming and J lost 6 bases; unmatched junction nucleotides: 8. The CDR3 covers 15 residues. Germline V gene data show CDR1 as WSHSY and CDR2 as SAAADI. The CDR3 is CASSDQGQGTNGYTF. The CDR3 DNA follows: TGCGCCAGCAGTGATCAAGGACAGGGGACGAATGGCTACACCTTC.

As to this clone: A read error may produce the germline difference seen at one junction end. V gene TRBV30 combines with J gene TRBJ2-5, with 13 bases aligning to TRBD2. The germline gives CDR1 GTSNPN, CDR2 SVGIG (reference sequence). The CDR3 runs to 16 residues. CDR3 nucleotides: TGTGTCTGGAATCGGGGGACTAGCGGGGCCCAAGAGACCCAGTACTTC. Protein sequence: CVWNRGTSGAQETQYF.

V is TRBV6-4 and J is TRBJ2-7; D is possibly TRBD2 (5 bases). This CDR3 has 17 amino acids. Germline CDR1 and CDR2: MRHNA and SNTAGT. The V and J ends lost 2 bases and 0 bases respectively, with 17 bases between them. The DNA of the CDR3 is TGTGCCAGCAGTGACCGAGTGCGAGACGGACTCTCCTACGAGCAGTACTTC. The encoded protein is CASSDRVRDGLSYEQYF.

The V and J genes are TRBV30 and TRBJ2-7; a possible D gene is TRBD2 (5 bases). CDR1 is GTSNPN, CDR2 SVGIG, per germline (reference sequence). The CDR3 spans 13 residues. Trimming pared 2 bases from V and 3 bases from J, leaving 11 bases between. DNA of the CDR3: TGTGCCTGGAGTAACGGGGTTCTCTACGAGCAGTACTTC. Translated, it gives CAWSNGVLYEQYF.